This T cell receptor (beta chain) is drawn from a study of blood T cell repertoires in COVID-19. Study context: The study drew acute and convalescent COVID-19 samples from the United States, Italy and Spain. PBMCs, B-cell-depleted T cells, or T cells were the source of the cDNA or gDNA that made up the material.

As regards this clone: This CDR3 is also generated by other DNA sequences in the sample.

Germline CDR1 SQVTM, CDR2 ANQGSEA. CDR3 length: 15 amino acids. Unmatched junction bases numbered 6, after V lost 1 base and J lost 2 bases. Profiling relied on immunoSEQ multiplex PCR, and the TCRdb table lists in-frame clones only, not all of them. The sample carries nearly 110,000 clones, about 84% recorded once. The source material was peripheral blood. The chain couples TRBV29-1 to TRBJ2-7, with 9 nucleotides matching TRBD1. The TCR was taken from a woman aged 55-75 years with acute or convalescent COVID-19. Written as DNA, the CDR3 is TGCAGCGTTGAAGTCACCGGGACAGGGACCTACGAGCAGTACTTC. Protein: CSVEVTGTGTYEQYF.